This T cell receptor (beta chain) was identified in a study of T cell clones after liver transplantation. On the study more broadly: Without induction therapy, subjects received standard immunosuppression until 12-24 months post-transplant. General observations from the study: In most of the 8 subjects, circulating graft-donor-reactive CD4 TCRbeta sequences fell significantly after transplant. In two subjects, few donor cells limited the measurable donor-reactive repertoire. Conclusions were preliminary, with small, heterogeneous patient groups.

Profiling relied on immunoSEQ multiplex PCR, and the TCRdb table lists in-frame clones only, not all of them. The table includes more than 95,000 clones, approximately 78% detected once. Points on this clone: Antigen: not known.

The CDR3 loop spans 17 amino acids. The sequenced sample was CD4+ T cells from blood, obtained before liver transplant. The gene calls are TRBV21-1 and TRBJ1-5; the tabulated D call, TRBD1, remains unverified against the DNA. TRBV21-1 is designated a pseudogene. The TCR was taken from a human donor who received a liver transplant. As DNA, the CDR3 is TGTGCCAGCAGCAAAGTAATTCAGGGGAGCGGCAATCAGCCCCAGCATTTT. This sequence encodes CASSKVIQGSGNQPQHF.